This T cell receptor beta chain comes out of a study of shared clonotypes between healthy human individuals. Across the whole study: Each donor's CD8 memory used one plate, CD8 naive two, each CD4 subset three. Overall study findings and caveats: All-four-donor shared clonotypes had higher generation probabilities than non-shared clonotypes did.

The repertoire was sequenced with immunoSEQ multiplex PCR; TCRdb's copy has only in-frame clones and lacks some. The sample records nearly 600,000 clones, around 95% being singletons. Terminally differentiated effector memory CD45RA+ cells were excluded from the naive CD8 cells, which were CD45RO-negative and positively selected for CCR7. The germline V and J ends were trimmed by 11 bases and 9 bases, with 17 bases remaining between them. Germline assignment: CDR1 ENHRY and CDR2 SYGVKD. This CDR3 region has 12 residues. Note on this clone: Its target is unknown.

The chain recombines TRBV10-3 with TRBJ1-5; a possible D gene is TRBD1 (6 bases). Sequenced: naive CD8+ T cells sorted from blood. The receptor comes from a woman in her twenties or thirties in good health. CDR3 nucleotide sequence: TGTGCCGTGGACAGCGGTGGCGGGCCCCAGCATTTT. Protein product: CAVDSGGGPQHF.